This T cell receptor beta chain was sequenced in a study of shared clonotypes between healthy human individuals. The assay was immunoSEQ multiplex PCR, and TCRdb's table has in-frame clones only and misses some. Of about 2.4 million clones listed, just over 90% are singletons. Memory CD4+ cells were the fraction left after CD45RA+ naive selection. The specimen was naive CD4+ T cells sorted from blood. Subset noted: CD45RA+ positively selected. The sequence derives from a man aged 18 to 30 in good health.

For the CDR3, the DNA is TGCGCCAGCAGCCAAGACTTTCGGGCGGGAGGTTCCTACAATGAGCAGTTCTTC. Its translation is CASSQDFRAGGSYNEQFF. V gene TRBV4-1 combines with J gene TRBJ2-1; 8 bases line up with TRBD2. The CDR3 runs 18 residues. Germline V CDR1 and CDR2: MGHRA, YSYEKL. The V gene end was trimmed by 0 bases and the J gene end by 1 base; junction bases not matched to a gene: 8.